This section outlines one T cell receptor beta chain sequence together with its context. The assay was immunoSEQ multiplex PCR, and TCRdb's table has in-frame clones only and misses some. The sample consists of 200,000 to 300,000 clones, approximately 81% of them appearing once. The CDR3 loop spans 16 amino acids. With V trimmed by 5 bases and J by 4 bases, 8 bases remained unmatched. Germline V lookup: CDR1 SSHAT, CDR2 FNYEAQ (reference sequence). This sample was included in a study of blood T cell repertoires in COVID-19. The chain couples TRBV7-7 to TRBJ2-2; 9 nucleotides match TRBD1. The receptor's source is a woman older than 75 with acute or convalescent COVID-19. Sequenced input: peripheral blood. CDR3 sequence: CASSPGTGWSTGELFF. CDR3 nucleotides: TGTGCCAGCAGCCCAGGGACAGGGTGGTCCACCGGGGAGCTGTTTTTT.